These T cell receptor beta chains were read from a single sample in a study of identical twins. TCRdb reanalysed the 5' RACE reads using MiXCR and keeps one entry per CDR3 protein. The profile shows a few hundred thousand distinct CDR3 sequences, about a fifth of them singletons. Sequences were obtained from naive T cells sorted from blood. The receptors were gathered from a man between 50 and 59 years old in good health. Both conserved end residues are part of each CDR3. The D gene is left open where the match is weak. Rows may omit the clone size; those that give it use once, few, many or a size class.

size: many
D: NA
V: TRBV7-2
J: TRBJ1-5
CDR3: CASSLANSNQPQHF
DNA: TGTGCCAGCAGCTTAGCCAATAGCAATCAGCCCCAGCATTTT

size: few
D: NA
V: TRBV4-1
J: TRBJ2-7
CDR3: CASSQEDSRSYEQYF
DNA: TGCGCCAGCAGCCAGGAGGACAGTAGATCCTACGAGCAGTACTTC

size: few
D: NA
V: TRBV12-3/TRBV12-4
J: TRBJ2-7
CDR3: CASSTRGGSNEQYF
DNA: TGTGCCAGCAGTACCCGAGGGGGTTCAAACGAGCAGTACTTC

size: NA
D: NA
V: TRBV29-1
J: TRBJ1-2
CDR3: CSGISITGGYGYTF
DNA: TGCAGCGGAATTTCTATAACAGGAGGCTATGGCTACACCTTC

size: NA
D: NA
V: TRBV7-2
J: TRBJ1-6
CDR3: CASSFPRRNNSPLHF
DNA: TGTGCCAGCAGCTTTCCGAGACGTAATAATTCACCCCTCCACTTT

size: many
D: TRBD2
V: TRBV27
J: TRBJ2-1
CDR3: CASSYRSGRYSEQFF
DNA: TGTGCCAGCAGTTACCGTAGCGGGAGATACAGTGAGCAGTTCTTC

size: NA
D: NA
V: TRBV20-1
J: TRBJ2-5
CDR3: CSAETGAPETQYF
DNA: TGCAGTGCAGAGACCGGGGCTCCGGAGACCCAGTACTTC

size: NA
D: NA
V: TRBV7-2
J: TRBJ1-2
CDR3: CASSPNTVNYGYTF
DNA: TGTGCCAGCAGCCCCAATACAGTTAACTATGGCTACACCTTC

size: few
D: TRBD1
V: TRBV28
J: TRBJ1-5
CDR3: CASSYQGGNQPQHF
DNA: TGTGCCAGCAGTTATCAGGGGGGCAATCAGCCCCAGCATTTT

size: medium-sized
D: NA
V: TRBV7-9
J: TRBJ2-1
CDR3: CASSLLQNSNEQFF
DNA: TGTGCCAGCAGCTTACTTCAGAATAGCAATGAGCAGTTCTTC

size: many
D: NA
V: TRBV7-2
J: TRBJ1-5
CDR3: CASSPNLGNQPQHF
DNA: TGTGCCAGCAGCCCTAACCTAGGTAATCAGCCCCAGCATTTT

size: NA
D: NA
V: TRBV7-2
J: TRBJ2-2
CDR3: CASSLKTRHTGELFF
DNA: TGTGCCAGCAGCCTGAAGACTAGACACACCGGGGAGCTGTTTTTT

size: many
D: NA
V: TRBV20-1
J: TRBJ1-4
CDR3: CSADQLVSNEKLFF
DNA: TGCAGTGCGGACCAGCTTGTATCTAATGAAAAACTGTTTTTT

size: NA
D: NA
V: TRBV5-1
J: TRBJ2-7
CDR3: CASSLVEGRYEQYF
DNA: TGCGCCAGCAGCTTGGTGGAGGGGAGGTACGAGCAGTACTTC

size: many
D: TRBD1
V: TRBV14
J: TRBJ2-1
CDR3: CASKITDRDNEQFF
DNA: TGTGCCAGCAAGATAACGGACAGGGACAATGAGCAGTTCTTC

size: once
D: NA
V: TRBV30
J: TRBJ2-2
CDR3: CAWSVQVTGELFF
DNA: TGTGCCTGGAGTGTACAGGTCACCGGGGAGCTGTTTTTT

size: many
D: TRBD1
V: TRBV11-2
J: TRBJ2-7
CDR3: CASRPGQLTYEQYF
DNA: TGTGCCAGCAGGCCGGGACAGCTTACCTACGAGCAGTACTTC

size: many
D: NA
V: TRBV29-1
J: TRBJ1-1
CDR3: CSVDSSRQDEAFF
DNA: TGCAGCGTTGATAGCTCGCGGCAGGATGAAGCTTTCTTT

size: few
D: NA
V: TRBV10-3
J: TRBJ1-2
CDR3: CAISESTGLGGYTF
DNA: TGTGCCATCAGTGAGTCAACAGGGCTAGGAGGCTACACCTTC

size: few
D: TRBD2
V: TRBV4-2
J: TRBJ2-4
CDR3: CASSQDRIAGGIRNIQYF
DNA: TGTGCCAGCAGCCAAGATCGGATAGCGGGGGGGATTAGGAACATTCAGTACTTC

size: many
D: NA
V: TRBV5-1
J: TRBJ2-5
CDR3: CASSLDSSYEETQYF
DNA: TGCGCCAGCAGCTTGGATTCTAGCTACGAAGAGACCCAGTACTTC

size: many
D: TRBD2
V: TRBV5-1
J: TRBJ2-7
CDR3: CASSKGTSGLYEQYF
DNA: TGCGCCAGCAGCAAAGGGACTAGCGGCCTCTACGAGCAGTACTTC

size: once
D: TRBD1
V: TRBV12-3/TRBV12-4
J: TRBJ1-4
CDR3: CASSPYRGINEKLFF
DNA: TGTGCCAGCAGTCCCTACAGGGGAATTAATGAAAAACTGTTTTTT

size: NA
D: TRBD2
V: TRBV20-1
J: TRBJ2-1
CDR3: CSALKLAGAYNEQFF
DNA: TGCAGTGCGCTAAAACTAGCGGGAGCGTACAATGAGCAGTTCTTC

size: NA
D: NA
V: TRBV15
J: TRBJ2-6
CDR3: CATSSHSSGANVLTF
DNA: TGTGCCACCAGCAGTCATAGCTCTGGGGCCAACGTCCTGACTTTC

size: NA
D: NA
V: TRBV10-3
J: TRBJ2-7
CDR3: CAIAGEGYEQYF
DNA: TGTGCCATCGCAGGAGAGGGGTACGAGCAGTACTTC

size: NA
D: NA
V: TRBV4-3
J: TRBJ1-2
CDR3: CASSQEHRGHGGYTF
DNA: TGCGCCAGCAGCCAAGAGCACCGCGGGCATGGTGGCTACACCTTC

size: NA
D: TRBD1
V: TRBV6-1
J: TRBJ2-1
CDR3: CASRLGRTGVNEQFF
DNA: TGTGCCAGCAGATTGGGTCGGACAGGGGTTAATGAGCAGTTCTTC